These 32 T cell receptor beta chains were sequenced from one sample in a study of cytomegalovirus exposure and HLA in healthy donors. The study ran its PCR with 60 Vbeta and 13 Jbeta primers. TCRdb's table, derived via immunoSEQ multiplex PCR, lists solely in-frame clones and lacks some. The sample holds approximately 150,000 clones, approximately 82% seen once. The sequenced sample consisted of PBMCs. These TCRs come from a middle-aged woman in good health and CMV-seronegative.

The chain combines TRBV4-1 with TRBJ2-7; unclear D gene. CDR1 is MGHRA, CDR2 YSYEKL, per germline. Trimming took 2 bases from V and 3 from J, leaving 8 bases between them. This CDR3 has 13 residues. The CDR3 coding sequence is TGCGCCAGCAGCCAAATGACTGGCTACGAGCAGTACTTC. This codes for CASSQMTGYEQYF.

This chain links TRBV7-2 with TRBJ1-2, with D unresolved. The CDR3 sequence is 19 residues long. V dropped 3 bases and J dropped 2 bases, with 25 bases sitting between them. Germline CDR1 is SGHTA and CDR2 is FQGNSA. DNA for the CDR3: TGTGCCAGCAGCTTTTTCCCCGTTAAGCGGGGAAGAGTAAACTATGGCTACACCTTC. This sequence encodes CASSFFPVKRGRVNYGYTF.

V is TRBV7-2 and J is TRBJ2-3; 14 nucleotides align to TRBD2. Germline loops: CDR1 SGHTA, CDR2 FQGNSA. Trimming took 4 bases from V and 1 from J; bases not matched to a gene: 4. This CDR3 has 17 amino acids. CDR3 nucleotide sequence: TGTGCCAGCAGCTCCCGGGGACTAGCGGGGGGCACAGATACGCAGTATTTT. Translating it yields CASSSRGLAGGTDTQYF.

This clone was counted a few times. The chain joins TRBV2 to TRBJ2-1; D possibly corresponds to TRBD2 (6 bases). The CDR3 runs to 10 residues. Germline V gene sequence: CDR1 SNHLY, CDR2 FYNNEI. Trimming cost V 6 bases and J 12 bases, with 9 bases left between them. The CDR3 protein is CASRRGGQFF. The CDR3 region has the DNA TGTGCCAGCAGGCGGGGAGGGCAGTTCTTC.

The chain has TRBV5-1 and TRBJ2-1; TRBD1 matches 8 bases. CDR3 size: 16 residues. J gave up 0 bases and V 2 bases, and 4 bases lay outside the gene matches. The germline CDR1 and CDR2 sequences are SGHRS and YFSETQ. CDR3: CASSFRTGSSYNEQFF. The CDR3 DNA is TGCGCCAGCAGCTTTCGGACAGGGAGCTCCTACAATGAGCAGTTCTTC. Looking up the rest from reference TRBV5-1 and TRBJ2-1 gives the full variable domain: KAGVTQTPRYLIKTRGQQVTLSCSPISGHRSVSWYQQTPGQGLQFLFEYFSETQRNKGNFPGRFSGRQFSNSRSEMNVSTLELGDSALYLCASSFRTGSSYNEQFFGPGTRLTVL.

This chain links TRBV4-3 with TRBJ2-5; D is perhaps TRBD2 (5 bases). V dropped 2 bases and J dropped 4 bases, with 14 bases sitting between them. Germline assignment: CDR1 LGHNA and CDR2 YSLEER. There are 15 residues in the CDR3. The CDR3 is CASSQKQAVGETQYF. The CDR3 nucleotides are TGCGCCAGCAGCCAAAAACAAGCGGTGGGAGAGACCCAGTACTTC.

V usage is TRBV27 and J usage is TRBJ2-2; D not resolved. The V gene's germline CDR1 is MNHEY and CDR2 SMNVEV (reference sequence). Trimming took 5 bases from V and 2 from J, leaving 15 bases between them. This CDR3 is built from 16 residues. The CDR3 region is CASSLLSTINTGELFF. The CDR3 DNA reads TGTGCCAGCAGTCTTCTGTCAACTATAAACACCGGGGAGCTGTTTTTT.

With respect to this clone: One end of the junction varies from germline; a read error may be responsible. This chain links TRBV27 with TRBJ2-7; 10 bases fit TRBD2. The CDR3 covers 14 residues. The germline V gene encodes CDR1 MNHEY and CDR2 SMNVEV (reference sequence). The CDR3 nucleotides read TGTGCCGGCAGTTCTAGCGGGAGATACTACGAGCAGTACTTC. Its protein is CAGSSSGRYYEQYF.

J is TRBJ2-3 and V is TRBV28; D possibly corresponds to TRBD1 (5 bases). The CDR3 runs to 18 residues. Germline CDR1 MDHEN, CDR2 SYDVKM. Trimming cost V 5 bases and J 2 bases, with 23 bases left between them. CDR3 DNA sequence: TGTGCCAGCAGTCCCACCCATAGACAGTCCCTCTTCACAGATACGCAGTATTTT. Encoded protein: CASSPTHRQSLFTDTQYF.

This CDR3 is CASSQDIGQGYYEQYF. The DNA of the CDR3 is TGCGCCAGCAGCCAAGATATCGGACAGGGGTACTACGAGCAGTACTTC. This chain joins TRBV4-3 and TRBJ2-7; 9 bases are a match to TRBD1. The CDR3 contains 16 residues. V shed 0 bases, J shed 3 bases, and the junction held 6 bases outside the gene matches. Germline V gives CDR1 LGHNA, CDR2 YSLEER.

The gene calls are TRBV7-2 and TRBJ2-5; no firm D call. CDR3 length: 11 residues. Germline values: CDR1 SGHTA, CDR2 FQGNSA. Trimming took 3 bases from V and 4 from J, leaving 3 bases between them. The CDR3 DNA reads TGTGCCAGCAGCTTCGGAGAGACCCAGTACTTC. Amino acid sequence: CASSFGETQYF.

This sequence joins TRBV4-3 and TRBJ2-7; D might be TRBD1 (5 bases). The CDR3 sequence is 15 residues long. CDR1 and CDR2 from the germline V gene are LGHNA and YSLEER. V lost 0 bases and J 3 bases, leaving 12 bases between the germline ends. The CDR3 DNA reads TGCGCCAGCAGCCAAGATACCCAGGGTGGCTACGAGCAGTACTTC. Translation: CASSQDTQGGYEQYF.

This clone has just a few counts. J is TRBJ1-4 and V is TRBV9; 7 bases map to TRBD1. V lost 0 bases to trimming and J lost 5 bases; unmatched junction nucleotides: 4. This CDR3 has 15 amino acids. From germline, CDR1 is SGDLS and CDR2 YYNGEE. CDR3: CASSVEDRVNEKLFF. Written as DNA, the CDR3 is TGTGCCAGCAGCGTAGAAGACAGGGTAAATGAAAAACTGTTTTTT. The full variable domain, rest sourced from reference TRBV9 and TRBJ1-4, is DSGVTQTPKHLITATGQRVTLRCSPRSGDLSVYWYQQSLDQGLQFLIQYYNGEERAKGNILERFSAQQFPDLHSELNLSSLELGDSALYFCASSVEDRVNEKLFFGSGTQLSVL.

The genes are TRBV30 and TRBJ2-7, with 8 bases fitting TRBD2. J gave up 3 bases and V 0 bases, and 10 bases lay outside the gene matches. CDR3 length: 16 amino acids. CDR1 and CDR2 from the germline V gene are GTSNPN and SVGIG (reference sequence). The CDR3 region has the DNA TGTGCCTGGAGTGTACTAAGCGGGAGTAGTTACTACGAGCAGTACTTC. Residues: CAWSVLSGSSYYEQYF.

The count of this clone is one. Here the CDR3 DNA reads TGTGCCAGCAGCGTATTCAGCGGGGCGAGCTCCTACAATGAGCAGTTCTTC. Protein product: CASSVFSGASSYNEQFF. The rearrangement joins TRBV9 to TRBJ2-1, with TRBD2 identical over 7 bases. Germline CDR1 and CDR2: SGDLS and YYNGEE. The CDR3 length is 17 residues. The V segment lost 1 base and the J segment 0 bases; nucleotides outside the gene matches: 7.

The chain joins TRBV19 to TRBJ2-1; 13 nucleotides match TRBD2. The V and J ends lost 5 bases and 9 bases, in that order; junction bases with no gene match: 7. The CDR3 totals 15 residues. Looked up from germline, CDR1 is LNHDA and CDR2 is SQIVND (reference sequence). The CDR3 loop reads CASSLRTSGSGEQFF. The CDR3 DNA sequence: TGTGCCAGTAGTTTACGGACTAGCGGGAGTGGTGAGCAGTTCTTC. The whole variable domain, remainder taken from reference TRBV19 and TRBJ2-1, is DGGITQSPKYLFRKEGQNVTLSCEQNLNHDAMYWYRQDPGQGLRLIYYSQIVNDFQKGDIAEGYSVSREKKESFPLTVTSAQKNPTAFYLCASSLRTSGSGEQFFGPGTRLTVL.

This clone was observed a few times. The CDR3 DNA follows: TGTGCCAGCAGCGTAGTGGTCGACTCCACTGAAGCTTTCTTT. Translated: CASSVVVDSTEAFF. The gene calls are TRBV9 and TRBJ1-1, with D unclear. CDR3 length equals 14 residues. V was cut by 0 bases and J by 4 bases, with 10 bases left in between. The germline V gene has CDR1 SGDLS and CDR2 YYNGEE.

This chain uses TRBV28 with TRBJ1-1, with 7 bases fitting TRBD1. Germline V gene lookup returns CDR1 MDHEN and CDR2 SYDVKM. This CDR3 is built from 14 residues. V was clipped by 6 bases and J by 8 bases; unmatched bases: 12. CDR3 region: CASRNPGQQLEAFF. Written as DNA, the CDR3 is TGTGCCAGCAGAAATCCGGGACAGCAACTCGAAGCTTTCTTT.

The chain has TRBV7-9 and TRBJ2-3; a weak D match, TRBD2 (5 bases). The V end was cut by 3 bases, the J end by 4 bases, with 11 bases between. CDR1 is SEHNR and CDR2 is FQNEAQ in the germline V gene (reference sequence). This CDR3 has 14 amino acids. The CDR3 loop is CASSLDGMSDTQYF. The CDR3 DNA reads as TGTGCCAGCAGCTTGGACGGGATGTCAGATACGCAGTATTTT.

This chain links TRBV4-2 with TRBJ2-5; TRBD2 matches at 9 bases. CDR3 length: 16 amino acids. The trim removed 5 bases at V and 11 bases at J, leaving 18 bases unmatched. Germline V gives CDR1 LGHNA, CDR2 YNFKEQ. CDR3 DNA: TGTGCCAGCAGCAGGGGGCAAGCGGGAGGTTCGAGGGAGCAGTACTTC. Its translation is CASSRGQAGGSREQYF.

Remarks on this clone: Mismatch with germline at one junction end may stem from a read error. V gene TRBV20-1 combines with J gene TRBJ2-1; perhaps TRBD2 as D (5 bases). The CDR3 loop spans 11 amino acids. Germline CDR1 and CDR2: DFQATT and SNEGSKA (reference sequence). The CDR3 spells CSTRDGLEQFF. The CDR3 bases are TGCAGTACTAGAGATGGGCTAGAGCAGTTCTTC.

The chain uses TRBV9 and TRBJ2-2; 7 bases are a match to TRBD2. After removal of 0 bases from V and 1 base from J, the junction contained 3 bases not matched to a gene. Germline CDR1 and CDR2: SGDLS and YYNGEE. This CDR3 contains 16 residues. The CDR3 nucleotides read TGTGCCAGCAGCGTAGCTGGCGGGAGGAACACCGGGGAGCTGTTTTTT. This codes for CASSVAGGRNTGELFF.

There are a few counts of this clone. V gene TRBV4-1 combines with J gene TRBJ1-5; no clear D. This CDR3 spans 14 amino acids. Germline values: CDR1 MGHRA, CDR2 YSYEKL. The V gene lost 0 bases and the J gene lost 2 bases, with 5 bases spanning the gap. The DNA for the CDR3 is TGCGCCAGCAGCCAAGATTCGGGCAATCAGCCCCAGCATTTT. Its translation is CASSQDSGNQPQHF.

The rearrangement joins TRBV7-3 to TRBJ2-6; no definite D call. CDR1 is SGHTA, CDR2 FQGTGA, per germline. The CDR3 runs 14 residues. V lost 5 bases and J 2 bases, leaving 7 bases between the germline ends. The CDR3 spells CASSPQAGANVLTF. CDR3 DNA: TGTGCCAGCAGCCCCCAGGCTGGGGCCAACGTCCTGACTTTC.

V and J are TRBV5-1 and TRBJ2-1; TRBD1 might be the D (6 bases). Germline V gene data show CDR1 as SGHRS and CDR2 as YFSETQ. V was cut by 1 base and J by 9 bases, with 23 bases left in between. This CDR3 comprises 17 residues. The CDR3 protein is CASSLPRGGRVQGEQFF. DNA for the CDR3: TGCGCCAGCAGCTTGCCGCGTGGGGGCCGGGTGCAGGGTGAGCAGTTCTTC.

The chain couples TRBV2 to TRBJ2-7; 9 positions agree with TRBD2. The CDR3 runs to 14 residues. Trimming cost V 4 bases and J 3 bases; bases outside gene matches: 4. Germline loops: CDR1 SNHLY, CDR2 FYNNEI. The CDR3 protein is CASSVAREGYEQYF. CDR3 nucleotide sequence: TGTGCCAGCAGTGTGGCGCGGGAGGGCTACGAGCAGTACTTC.

This chain uses TRBV4-2 with TRBJ2-7; D is possibly TRBD1 (6 bases). Germline V gene data show CDR1 as LGHNA and CDR2 as YNFKEQ. V was clipped by 3 bases and J by 1 base, with 7 bases between them. The CDR3 is made up of 13 amino acids. The CDR3 sequence: CASSQTGSYEQYF. CDR3 DNA: TGTGCCAGCAGCCAGACAGGTTCCTACGAGCAGTACTTC.

The chain has TRBV7-9 and TRBJ1-2; D is ambiguous. The CDR3 contains 13 residues. Trimming took off 4 bases at V and 8 bases at J, with 14 bases between the two ends. Germline V gives CDR1 SEHNR, CDR2 FQNEAQ (reference sequence). The CDR3 bases are TGTGCCAGCAGCTCCGTAAGCGGGGTGGGCTACACCTTC. This translates into CASSSVSGVGYTF.

The CDR3 reads CASSPRDTVFSGANVLTF. The CDR3, as DNA: TGTGCCAGCAGTCCCCGGGACACCGTGTTCTCTGGGGCCAACGTCCTGACTTTC. This chain joins TRBV27 and TRBJ2-6, with D tentatively TRBD1 (6 bases). The length of the CDR3 is 18 residues. Germline CDR1 and CDR2: MNHEY and SMNVEV (reference sequence). V was shortened by 5 bases and J by 0 bases, with 17 bases between the two germline ends. Full variable domain (outside the CDR3, taken from reference TRBV27 and TRBJ2-6): EAQVTQNPRYLITVTGKKLTVTCSQNMNHEYMSWYRQDPGLGLRQIYYSMNVEVTDKGDVPEGYKVSRKEKRNFPLILESPSPNQTSLYFCASSPRDTVFSGANVLTFGAGSRLTVL.

This clone was seen once. Here the CDR3 DNA reads TGTGCCAGCAGTACTGGGACAGGTTTCGATCAGCCCCAGCATTTT. Translation gives CASSTGTGFDQPQHF. This sequence joins TRBV6-6 and TRBJ1-5, with TRBD1 identical over 8 bases. This CDR3 region has 15 residues. Germline V lookup: CDR1 MNHNY, CDR2 SVGAGI (reference sequence). With 5 bases clipped from V and 5 bases from J, the junction kept 8 bases outside the gene matches.

The chain joins TRBV4-3 to TRBJ2-1, with D maybe TRBD2 (6 bases). V was pared by 0 bases and J by 8 bases, with 17 bases between. The CDR3 totals 16 residues. The germline V gene encodes CDR1 LGHNA and CDR2 YSLEER. The CDR3 DNA is TGCGCCAGCAGCCAAGAAATGGCGGGATTGGGGGATGAGCAGTTCTTC. It specifies CASSQEMAGLGDEQFF.

The V and J genes are TRBV13 and TRBJ2-3; TRBD1 is a possible D gene (5 bases). This CDR3 spans 14 amino acids. Between the trimmed V and J ends, which lost 4 bases and 8 bases, there was a span of 16 bases. Germline lookup yields CDR1 PRHDT and CDR2 FYEKMQ (reference sequence). CDR3 loop: CASSSTVSGGTQYF. DNA for the CDR3: TGTGCCAGCAGCTCGACAGTTTCAGGTGGTACGCAGTATTTT.